The entry below gives a single T cell receptor (beta chain) sequence along with its context. No antigen is known for it. These data belong to a study of T cell repertoires in cytomegalovirus infection. Study context: CMV infection plus the matching HLA type was flagged by public TCR beta signatures.

A single record per CDR3 protein comes from TCRdb applying MiXCR to the reads. The sample contains a few hundred thousand distinct CDR3 sequences, 15% to 20% of which appear only once. Study findings and constraints: In two of eight donors, the top clonotype was HLA-C-restricted CMV-specific. Cumulative public TCR beta family frequency identified carriers of CMV plus the relevant HLA.

V gave up 7 bases and J gave up 3 bases; unmatched junction bases: 9. The CDR3 sequence is 14 residues long. Germline-derived CDR1 and CDR2 are DFQATT and SNEGSKA (reference sequence). The sequencing input was PBMCs. The rearrangement joins TRBV20-1 to TRBJ1-5; 7 positions match TRBD1. The receptor comes from a human donor in good health (CMV status not recorded). Some clones in this sample may be carry-over from other donors' samples. The CDR3 nucleotides read TGCAGTGGGGCCCTACAGGGGTCCAATCAGCCCCAGCATTTT. Translating it yields CSGALQGSNQPQHF.